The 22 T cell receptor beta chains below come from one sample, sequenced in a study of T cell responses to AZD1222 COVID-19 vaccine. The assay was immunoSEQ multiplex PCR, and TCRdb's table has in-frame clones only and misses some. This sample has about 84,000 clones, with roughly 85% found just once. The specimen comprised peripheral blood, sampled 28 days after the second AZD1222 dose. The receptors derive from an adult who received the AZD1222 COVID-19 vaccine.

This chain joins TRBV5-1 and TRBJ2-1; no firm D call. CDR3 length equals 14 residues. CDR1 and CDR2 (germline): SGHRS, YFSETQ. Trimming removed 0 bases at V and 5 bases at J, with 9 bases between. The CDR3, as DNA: TGCGCCAGCAGCTTGGAGGCAGGAAACAATGAGCAGTTCTTC. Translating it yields CASSLEAGNNEQFF. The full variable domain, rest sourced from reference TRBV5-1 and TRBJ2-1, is KAGVTQTPRYLIKTRGQQVTLSCSPISGHRSVSWYQQTPGQGLQFLFEYFSETQRNKGNFPGRFSGRQFSNSRSEMNVSTLELGDSALYLCASSLEAGNNEQFFGPGTRLTVL.

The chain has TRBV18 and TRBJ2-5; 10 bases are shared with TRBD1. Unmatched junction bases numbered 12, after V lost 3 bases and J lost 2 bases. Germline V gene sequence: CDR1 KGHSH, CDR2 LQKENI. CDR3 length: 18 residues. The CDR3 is CASSPPWGQGTQQETQYF. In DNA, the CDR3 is TGTGCCAGCTCACCCCCGTGGGGACAGGGGACCCAACAAGAGACCCAGTACTTC.

Here the CDR3 DNA reads TGTGCCAGTAGCCGTAGCGGGACTTCCTACGAGCAGTACTTC. Its translation: CASSRSGTSYEQYF. V gene TRBV19 combines with J gene TRBJ2-7, with 8 bases aligning to TRBD2. The CDR3 consists of 14 residues. V dropped 6 bases and J dropped 1; count of bases not matched to a gene: 5. The germline CDR1 and CDR2 sequences are LNHDA and SQIVND (reference sequence).

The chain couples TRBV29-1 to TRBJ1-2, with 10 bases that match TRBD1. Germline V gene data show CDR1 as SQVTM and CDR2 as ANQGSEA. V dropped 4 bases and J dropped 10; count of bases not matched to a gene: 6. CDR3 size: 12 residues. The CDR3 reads CSVADRGPVYTF. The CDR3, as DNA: TGCAGCGTTGCTGACAGGGGGCCTGTCTACACCTTC.

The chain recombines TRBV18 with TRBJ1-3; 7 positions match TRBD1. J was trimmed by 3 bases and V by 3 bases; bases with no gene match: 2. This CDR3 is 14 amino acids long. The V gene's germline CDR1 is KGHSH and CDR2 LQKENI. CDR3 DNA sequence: TGTGCCAGCTCACCGTACAGGGGTGGAAACACCATATATTTT. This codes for CASSPYRGGNTIYF.

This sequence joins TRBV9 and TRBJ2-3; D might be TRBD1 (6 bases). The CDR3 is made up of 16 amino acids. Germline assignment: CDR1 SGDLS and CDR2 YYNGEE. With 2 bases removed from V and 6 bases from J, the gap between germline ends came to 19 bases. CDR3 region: CASSVGVQGFSDTQYF. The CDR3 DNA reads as TGTGCCAGCAGCGTCGGCGTCCAGGGGTTTTCGGATACGCAGTATTTT.

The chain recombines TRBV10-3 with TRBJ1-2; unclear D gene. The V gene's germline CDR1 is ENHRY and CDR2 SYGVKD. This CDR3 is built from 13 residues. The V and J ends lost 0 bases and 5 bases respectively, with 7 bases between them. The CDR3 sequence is CAISESLSYGYTF. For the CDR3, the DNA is TGTGCCATCAGTGAGTCTCTTAGTTATGGCTACACCTTC.

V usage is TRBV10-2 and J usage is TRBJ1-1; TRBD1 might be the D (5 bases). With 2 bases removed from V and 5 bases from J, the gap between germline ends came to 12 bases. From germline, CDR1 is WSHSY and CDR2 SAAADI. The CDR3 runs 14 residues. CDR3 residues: CASSELGGGTEAFF. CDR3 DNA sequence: TGCGCCAGCAGTGAGCTCGGGGGGGGGACTGAAGCTTTCTTT.

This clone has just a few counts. The CDR3 region has the DNA TGTGCCAGCATCACAGGGGGGGCTAATGAAAAACTGTTTTTT. Protein product: CASITGGANEKLFF. This chain joins TRBV2 and TRBJ1-4; 8 nucleotides line up with TRBD1. CDR3 length: 14 amino acids. V lost 7 bases to trimming and J lost 3 bases; unmatched junction nucleotides: 4. CDR1 and CDR2 from the germline V gene are SNHLY and FYNNEI.

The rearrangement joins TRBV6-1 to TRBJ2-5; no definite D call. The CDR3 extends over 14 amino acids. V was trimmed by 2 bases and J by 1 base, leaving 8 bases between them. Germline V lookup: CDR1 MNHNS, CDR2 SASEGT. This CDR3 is CASSEISFQETQYF. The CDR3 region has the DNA TGTGCCAGCAGTGAAATTAGTTTCCAAGAGACCCAGTACTTC.

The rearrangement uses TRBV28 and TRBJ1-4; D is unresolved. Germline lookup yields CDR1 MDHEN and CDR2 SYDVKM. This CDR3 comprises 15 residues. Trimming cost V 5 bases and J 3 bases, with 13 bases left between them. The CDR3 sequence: CASSIDISSNEKLFF. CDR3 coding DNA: TGTGCCAGCAGTATAGACATCTCCTCTAATGAAAAACTGTTTTTT.

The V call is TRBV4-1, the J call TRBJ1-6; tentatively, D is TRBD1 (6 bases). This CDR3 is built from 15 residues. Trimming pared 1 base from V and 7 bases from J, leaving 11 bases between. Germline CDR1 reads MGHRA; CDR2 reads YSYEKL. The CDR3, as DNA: TGCGCCAGCAGCCAAGGAATAGGGGGGAATTCACCCCTCCACTTT. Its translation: CASSQGIGGNSPLHF.

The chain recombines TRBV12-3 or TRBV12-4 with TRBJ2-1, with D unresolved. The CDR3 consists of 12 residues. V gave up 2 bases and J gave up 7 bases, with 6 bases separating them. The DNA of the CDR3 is TGTGCCAGCAGTTTATCAGAAAATGAGCAGTTCTTC. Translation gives CASSLSENEQFF.

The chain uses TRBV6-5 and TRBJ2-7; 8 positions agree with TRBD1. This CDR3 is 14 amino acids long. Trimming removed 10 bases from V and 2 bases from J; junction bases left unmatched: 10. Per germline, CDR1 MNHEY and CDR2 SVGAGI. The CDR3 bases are TGTGCCACCAAGACGGGACAGGTGGCCTACGAGCAGTACGTC. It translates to CATKTGQVAYEQYV.

The CDR3 DNA is TGCGCCAGCAGCCAACAAAGGGGGGTTATGAAGACCGGGGAGCTGTTTTTT. It codes for CASSQQRGVMKTGELFF. This chain joins TRBV4-3 and TRBJ2-2; the D call may be TRBD1 or TRBD2 (6 bases each). Trimming left V 2 bases short and J 5 bases short, with 18 bases between. The CDR3 runs to 17 residues. Germline V gives CDR1 LGHNA, CDR2 YSLEER.

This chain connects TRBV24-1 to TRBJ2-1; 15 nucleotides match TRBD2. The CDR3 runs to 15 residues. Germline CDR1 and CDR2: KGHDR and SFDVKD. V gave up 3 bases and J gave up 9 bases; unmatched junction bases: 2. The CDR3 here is CATSDRTSGGGEQFF. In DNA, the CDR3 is TGTGCCACCAGTGATCGGACTAGCGGGGGGGGTGAGCAGTTCTTC.

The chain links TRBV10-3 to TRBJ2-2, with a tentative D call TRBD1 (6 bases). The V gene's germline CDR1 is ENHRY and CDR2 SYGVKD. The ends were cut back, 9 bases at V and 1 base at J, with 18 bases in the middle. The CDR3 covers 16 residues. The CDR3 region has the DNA TGTGCCATTCGAACTTCGACAGGCCTGAACACCGGGGAGCTGTTTTTT. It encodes CAIRTSTGLNTGELFF.

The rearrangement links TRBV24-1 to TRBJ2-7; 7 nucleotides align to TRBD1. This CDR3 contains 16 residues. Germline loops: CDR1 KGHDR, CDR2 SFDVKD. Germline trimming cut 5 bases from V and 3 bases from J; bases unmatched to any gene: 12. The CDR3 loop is CATSGGRTGELYEQYV. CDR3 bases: TGTGCCACCAGTGGCGGCCGAACAGGGGAGCTCTACGAGCAGTACGTC.

Written as DNA, the CDR3 is TGTGCCAGCAGCCTAGGGGCGGCTTCACCCCTCCACTTT. Residues: CASSLGAASPLHF. This chain joins TRBV11-3 and TRBJ1-6; tentative D call: TRBD1 (5 bases). This CDR3 comprises 13 residues. The germline V gene has CDR1 SGHNT and CDR2 YENEEA. V dropped 5 bases and J dropped 9 bases, with 11 bases sitting between them. Using reference TRBV11-3 and TRBJ1-6 for the parts outside the CDR3, the full variable domain is EAGVVQSPRYKIIEKKQPVAFWCNPISGHNTLYWYLQNLGQGPELLIRYENEEAVDDSQLPKDRFSAERLKGVDSTLKIQPAELGDSAVYLCASSLGAASPLHFGNGTRLTVT.

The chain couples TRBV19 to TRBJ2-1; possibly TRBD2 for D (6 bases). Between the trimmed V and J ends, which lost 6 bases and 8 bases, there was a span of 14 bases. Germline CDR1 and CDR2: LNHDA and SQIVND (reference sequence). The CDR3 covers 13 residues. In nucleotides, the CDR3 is TGTGCCAGTAGCCCCGCGGAGGGCTATGAGCAGTTCTTC. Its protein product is CASSPAEGYEQFF.

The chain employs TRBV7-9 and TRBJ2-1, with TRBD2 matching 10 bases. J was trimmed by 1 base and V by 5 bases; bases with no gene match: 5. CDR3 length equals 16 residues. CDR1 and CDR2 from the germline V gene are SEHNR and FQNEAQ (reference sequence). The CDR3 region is CASSIQRGGSYNEQFF. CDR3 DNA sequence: TGTGCCAGCAGCATACAGCGGGGGGGTTCCTACAATGAGCAGTTCTTC.

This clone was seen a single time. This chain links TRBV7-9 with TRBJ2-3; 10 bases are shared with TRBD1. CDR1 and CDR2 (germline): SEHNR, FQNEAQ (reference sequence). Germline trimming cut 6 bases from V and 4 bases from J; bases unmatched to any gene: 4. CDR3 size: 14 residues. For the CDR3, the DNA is TGTGCCAGCAGGCCGGGACAGGGGCCAGATACGCAGTATTTT. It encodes CASRPGQGPDTQYF.